The 15 T cell receptor beta chains reported below all come from one sample, sequenced in a study of cytomegalovirus exposure and HLA in healthy donors. Amplification used 60 Vbeta primers and 13 Jbeta primers. Assay used: immunoSEQ multiplex PCR; TCRdb lists only in-frame clones, some missing. The repertoire includes some 170,000 clones, 80% to 90% of them detected once, and approximately 2% sits in the top ten. Specimen: PBMCs. The receptors here all came from a woman between 18 and 29 years old in good health and CMV-seronegative.

The chain joins TRBV5-6 to TRBJ2-1; 13 positions match TRBD2. Germline V gene data show CDR1 as SGHDT and CDR2 as YYEEEE. With 2 bases clipped from V and 7 bases from J, the junction kept 3 bases outside the gene matches. This CDR3 has 15 amino acids. The chain's CDR3 is CASSLRLAGGNEQFF. The CDR3 bases are TGTGCCAGCAGCTTACGACTAGCGGGGGGAAATGAGCAGTTCTTC.

This clone was recorded a few times. The chain has TRBV2 and TRBJ1-4, with D unclear. The CDR3 sequence is 15 residues long. Germline V gives CDR1 SNHLY, CDR2 FYNNEI. V gave up 4 bases and J gave up 8 bases, with 17 bases separating them. CDR3 bases: TGTGCCAGCAGTGTCCCGACCGGGGTTGGCGAAAAACTGTTTTTT. This encodes CASSVPTGVGEKLFF.

The chain links TRBV7-9 to TRBJ2-5, with 7 bases identical to TRBD1. This CDR3 is built from 14 residues. Looked up from germline, CDR1 is SEHNR and CDR2 is FQNEAQ (reference sequence). Losses at the gene ends were 5 bases for V and 5 bases for J; bases not matched to a gene: 8. CDR3 amino acids: CASSKATGSETQYF. CDR3 DNA: TGTGCCAGCAGCAAAGCGACAGGGAGCGAGACCCAGTACTTC.

This chain joins TRBV7-2 and TRBJ2-5; 10 nucleotides agree with TRBD2. The J call may be incorrect, as the DNA end agrees better with TRBJ2-7. Germline V CDR1 and CDR2: SGHTA, FQGNSA. The CDR3 consists of 16 residues. The CDR3 DNA follows: TGTGCCAGCAGCTTAGTTCCGACTAGCGGGTCCTACGAGCAGTACTTC. This translates into CASSLVPTSGSYEQYF.

V gene TRBV19 combines with J gene TRBJ2-1, with 11 bases aligning to TRBD2. V lost 7 bases, J lost 7 bases, and 3 bases stayed unmatched. This CDR3 region has 13 residues. In germline, CDR1 is LNHDA, CDR2 SQIVND (reference sequence). The CDR3 reads CASTPSGGNEQFF. CDR3 nucleotide sequence: TGTGCCAGTACCCCTAGCGGGGGGAATGAGCAGTTCTTC.

The chain is built from TRBV7-3 and TRBJ2-2; D is unclear. The CDR3 sequence is 15 residues long. V lost 0 bases to trimming and J lost 5 bases, with 10 bases between them. CDR1 is SGHTA and CDR2 is FQGTGA in the germline V gene. The CDR3 DNA reads as TGTGCCAGCAGCTTAACGGGCGCCGCGACCGGGGAGCTGTTTTTT. This translates into CASSLTGAATGELFF.

The rearrangement joins TRBV2 to TRBJ1-1, with 7 bases identical to TRBD1. CDR3 size: 14 residues. Germline V gene sequence: CDR1 SNHLY, CDR2 FYNNEI. Germline trimming cut 3 bases from V and 4 bases from J; bases unmatched to any gene: 5. The CDR3 sequence: CASSDGAGGTEAFF. In DNA form, the CDR3 reads TGTGCCAGCAGTGATGGGGCAGGGGGCACTGAAGCTTTCTTT.

The genes are TRBV18 and TRBJ1-2; 10 positions agree with TRBD1. J gave up 6 bases and V 2 bases, and 3 bases lay outside the gene matches. There are 14 residues in the CDR3. CDR1 and CDR2 from the germline V gene are KGHSH and LQKENI. The DNA of the CDR3 is TGTGCCAGCTCACCAGTGGGGACAGGGGATGGCTACACCTTC. The encoded protein is CASSPVGTGDGYTF.

This chain links TRBV14 with TRBJ1-1, with a weak D call TRBD1 (5 bases). The CDR3 runs 14 residues. Germline V gene data show CDR1 as SGHDN and CDR2 as FVKESK. The germline V and J ends were trimmed by 0 bases and 4 bases, with 9 bases remaining between them. The CDR3 sequence is CASSQELRGTEAFF. The CDR3 region has the DNA TGTGCCAGCAGCCAAGAATTAAGGGGCACTGAAGCTTTCTTT.

There are a few counts of this clone. This sequence joins TRBV6-5 and TRBJ2-2; no clear D. Germline V CDR1 and CDR2: MNHEY, SVGAGI. This CDR3 is built from 12 residues. V dropped 6 bases and J dropped 5 bases, with 7 bases sitting between them. CDR3 nucleotides: TGTGCCAGCAGATTCAGGACCGGGGAGCTGTTTTTT. Its translation: CASRFRTGELFF.

This chain links TRBV2 with TRBJ1-5, with 7 bases matching TRBD1. J gave up 7 bases and V 7 bases, and 7 bases lay outside the gene matches. This CDR3 comprises 13 residues. Germline V gene data show CDR1 as SNHLY and CDR2 as FYNNEI. DNA for the CDR3: TGTGCCAGCATGACAGGGTGGGACCAGCCCCAGCATTTT. Translating it yields CASMTGWDQPQHF.

V and J are TRBV12-5 and TRBJ2-1; a weak D match, TRBD2 (6 bases). The CDR3 loop spans 14 amino acids. Deletions cut 1 base from V and 6 bases from J, with 10 bases between. Germline V gene data show CDR1 as LGHNT and CDR2 as FRNRAP. The CDR3 sequence is CASGLGDFLNEQFF. For the CDR3, the DNA is TGTGCTAGTGGTTTGGGGGACTTTCTCAATGAGCAGTTCTTC.

V usage is TRBV7-9 and J usage is TRBJ2-1; the D gene is possibly TRBD2 (5 bases). CDR1 is SEHNR, CDR2 FQNEAQ, per germline (reference sequence). The CDR3 has 15 residues. The V and J ends lost 2 bases and 6 bases respectively, with 14 bases between them. The CDR3 protein is CASSLRWESPNEQFF. The CDR3 nucleotides are TGTGCCAGCAGCTTACGGTGGGAGAGTCCCAATGAGCAGTTCTTC.

V gene TRBV7-9 combines with J gene TRBJ2-5; D is perhaps TRBD1 (5 bases). Trimming cost V 0 bases and J 1 base, with 9 bases left between them. The germline V gene has CDR1 SEHNR and CDR2 FQNEAQ (reference sequence). The CDR3 loop spans 15 amino acids. CDR3 loop: CASSLASDSQETQYF. The CDR3 DNA reads as TGTGCCAGCAGCTTAGCATCTGACAGCCAAGAGACCCAGTACTTC.

The V gene is TRBV27, the J gene TRBJ1-1; 8 nucleotides agree with TRBD1. Germline V gives CDR1 MNHEY, CDR2 SMNVEV (reference sequence). Trimming removed 6 bases from V and 0 bases from J; junction bases left unmatched: 6. This CDR3 spans 15 amino acids. The DNA of the CDR3 is TGTGCCAGCAGACTTTCGGACAGGGTGAACACTGAAGCTTTCTTT. Translated, it gives CASRLSDRVNTEAFF.